These T cell receptor beta chains were read from a single sample in a study of blood T cell repertoires in COVID-19. Assay: immunoSEQ multiplex PCR; the TCRdb copy retains only in-frame clones and omits some. Of about 300,000 clones in the sample, approximately 81% were seen once. Sequenced input: PBMCs or T cells enriched from blood (not recorded which). These receptors came from a woman in her forties or fifties who had recovered from COVID-19. Each CDR3 is given with its conserved first and last residue. Each record gives: clone size, D gene, V gene, J gene, CDR3 length, CDR3 protein, CDR3 DNA. D genes are given only for firm matches. Part of the rows lack a size; the others show once, few, many or a class for expanded clones.

clone size: -
D gene: -
V gene: TRBV6-1
J gene: TRBJ1-5
CDR3 length: 15
CDR3 protein: CASSEVWGLNQPQHF
CDR3 DNA: TGTGCCAGCAGTGAAGTCTGGGGACTAAATCAGCCCCAGCATTTT

clone size: few
D gene: TRBD2
V gene: TRBV7-2
J gene: TRBJ2-3
CDR3 length: 16
CDR3 protein: CASSLKLAGASDTQYF
CDR3 DNA: TGTGCCAGCAGCTTAAAACTAGCGGGGGCCTCAGATACGCAGTATTTT

clone size: -
D gene: -
V gene: TRBV7-8
J gene: TRBJ1-4
CDR3 length: 14
CDR3 protein: CASSDGQPVEKLFF
CDR3 DNA: TGTGCCAGCAGCGACGGACAGCCTGTGGAAAAACTGTTTTTT

clone size: -
D gene: TRBD1
V gene: TRBV11-2
J gene: TRBJ2-1
CDR3 length: 16
CDR3 protein: CASSLAAGTGILQQFF
CDR3 DNA: TGTGCCAGCAGCCTCGCCGCGGGGACAGGGATCTTACAGCAGTTCTTC

clone size: -
D gene: -
V gene: TRBV5-1
J gene: TRBJ1-4
CDR3 length: 15
CDR3 protein: CASSRGSQANEKLFF
CDR3 DNA: TGCGCCAGCAGCCGGGGGTCCCAGGCTAATGAAAAACTGTTTTTT

clone size: -
D gene: -
V gene: TRBV6-5
J gene: TRBJ2-5
CDR3 length: 14
CDR3 protein: CASSYSDRQETQYF
CDR3 DNA: TGTGCCAGCAGTTACTCAGACAGGCAAGAGACCCAGTACTTC

clone size: -
D gene: -
V gene: TRBV18
J gene: TRBJ1-4
CDR3 length: 17
CDR3 protein: CASSPRGGSATNEKLFF
CDR3 DNA: TGTGCCAGCTCACCACGAGGCGGTAGTGCAACTAATGAAAAACTGTTTTTT

clone size: -
D gene: TRBD1
V gene: TRBV29-1
J gene: TRBJ1-1
CDR3 length: 17
CDR3 protein: CSVEALGTGEVNTEAFF
CDR3 DNA: TGCAGCGTTGAGGCCTTAGGGACAGGGGAAGTGAACACTGAAGCTTTCTTT

clone size: -
D gene: -
V gene: TRBV14
J gene: TRBJ2-2
CDR3 length: 13
CDR3 protein: CASSQAGTGELFF
CDR3 DNA: TGTGCCAGCAGCCAAGCCGGGACCGGGGAGCTGTTTTTT

clone size: -
D gene: TRBD1
V gene: TRBV3-1/TRBV3-2
J gene: TRBJ1-6
CDR3 length: 14
CDR3 protein: CASSRQGGNSPLHF
CDR3 DNA: TGTGCCAGCAGCCGACAGGGAGGTAATTCACCCCTCCACTTT

clone size: once
D gene: TRBD2
V gene: TRBV7-6
J gene: TRBJ2-1
CDR3 length: 15
CDR3 protein: CASSFRAGEDNEQFF
CDR3 DNA: TGTGCCAGCAGCTTTCGAGCGGGAGAGGACAATGAGCAGTTCTTC

clone size: -
D gene: -
V gene: TRBV18
J gene: TRBJ1-1
CDR3 length: 14
CDR3 protein: CASSRDGKNTEAFF
CDR3 DNA: TGTGCCAGCTCGCGGGACGGAAAGAACACTGAAGCTTTCTTT

clone size: once
D gene: TRBD2
V gene: TRBV24-1
J gene: TRBJ2-5
CDR3 length: 17
CDR3 protein: CATSDFGLAGEGETQYF
CDR3 DNA: TGTGCCACCAGTGATTTTGGACTAGCGGGAGAAGGAGAGACCCAGTACTTC